This TCR beta chain comes out of a study of blood T cells in healthy people across ages. General observations from the study: It was held that the diversity estimates obtained from one million T cells were underestimates.

Using a J-beta primer mix together with a sample-barcoded 5' primer, a second PCR was run for roughly 6 to 12 cycles. TCRdb re-called the 5' RACE reads with MiXCR, one entry per CDR3 protein. Of hundreds of thousands of distinct CDR3 sequences in the sample, about 50% were seen once. CDR3 length: 13 residues. CDR1 SQVTM and CDR2 ANQGSEA come from the germline V gene. V dropped 6 bases and J dropped 4; count of bases not matched to a gene: 5. For this clonotype: What it recognizes is unknown.

The chain carries TRBV29-1 and TRBJ1-1; 10 bases line up with TRBD1. This TCR came from a woman older than 75 in good health. The sample taken for sequencing was blood. CDR3 DNA sequence: TGCAGCGTAGCGGGACAGGGGAGCACTGAAGCTTTCTTT. Translated, it gives CSVAGQGSTEAFF.